A single TCR beta chain is shown here with its context. Its antigen is unknown. This CDR3 is built from 14 residues. V was clipped by 1 base and J by 0 bases, with 5 bases between them. These data are taken from a study of human T cells and chemical hapten exposure. Study summary: Across its approximately 25 weeks, the study gave patients weekly diphenylcyclopropenone doses to the scalp. Small discrepancies in pooled library volume mainly accounted for the varying TCR yields per sample.

The time point here: patch test 1, 2 weeks after DPC sensitization. The treatment here: therapeutic diphenylcyclopropenone sensitization with weekly scalp DPC. Unique molecular identifiers were attached to individual cDNA molecules within the library. From the RACE reads, TCRdb called clonotypes with MiXCR, one entry per CDR3 protein. The sample has under 85,000 distinct CDR3 sequences, 10% seen once. Study-wide findings and caveats: The formation of large CDR3 similarity clusters by expanded TCRs significantly exceeded that of controls.

This receptor was taken from a woman between 45 and 65 years old with alopecia areata. Some clones in this sample may be carry-over from other donors' samples. Source: whole blood, taken in connection with sensitization to the hapten diphenylcyclopropenone (DPC). This sequence joins TRBV12-3 or TRBV12-4 and TRBJ2-3; a weak D match, TRBD2 (5 bases). The CDR3 DNA sequence: TGTGCCAGCAGTTTAGAGCGGAGCACAGATACGCAGTATTTT. Protein sequence: CASSLERSTDTQYF.